The text below deals with one T cell receptor beta chain. This CDR3 region has 15 residues. CDR1 and CDR2 (germline): SGHNT, YYREEE (reference sequence). Losses at the gene ends were 3 bases for V and 3 bases for J; bases not matched to a gene: 4. The method was immunoSEQ multiplex PCR; TCRdb's version includes in-frame clones alone and lacks a portion of them. The sample includes roughly 250,000 clones, around 89% of them seen just once. The sample belongs to a study of blood T cell repertoires in COVID-19. Study summary: PBMCs, B-cell-depleted T cells, or T cells provided the cDNA or gDNA that made up the material.

This receptor was taken from a woman in her forties who had recovered from COVID-19. The chain recombines TRBV5-4 with TRBJ2-2, with 8 bases that match TRBD2. The specimen sequenced was peripheral blood. CDR3: CASSSPAGDTGELFF. The CDR3 DNA reads as TGTGCCAGCAGCTCCCCAGCGGGGGACACCGGGGAGCTGTTTTTT. Supplemented by reference TRBV5-4 and TRBJ2-2, the full variable domain reads ETGVTQSPTHLIKTRGQQVTLRCSSQSGHNTVSWYQQALGQGPQFIFQYYREEENGRGNFPPRFSGLQFPNYSSELNVNALELDDSALYLCASSSPAGDTGELFFGEGSRLTVL.